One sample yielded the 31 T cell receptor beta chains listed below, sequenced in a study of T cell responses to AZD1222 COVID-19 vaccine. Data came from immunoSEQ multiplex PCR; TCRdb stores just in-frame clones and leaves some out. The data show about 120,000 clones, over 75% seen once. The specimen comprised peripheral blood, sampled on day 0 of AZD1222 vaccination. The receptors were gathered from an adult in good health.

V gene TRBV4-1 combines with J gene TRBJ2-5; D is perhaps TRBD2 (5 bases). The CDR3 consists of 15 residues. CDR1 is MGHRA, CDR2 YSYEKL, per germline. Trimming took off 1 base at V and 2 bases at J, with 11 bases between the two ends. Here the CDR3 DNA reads TGCGCCAGCAGCCAAGTAGGTACGGGACAAGAGACCCAGTACTTC. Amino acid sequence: CASSQVGTGQETQYF.

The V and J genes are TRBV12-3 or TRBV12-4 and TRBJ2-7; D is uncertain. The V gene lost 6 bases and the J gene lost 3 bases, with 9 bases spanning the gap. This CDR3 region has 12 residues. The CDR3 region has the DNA TGTGCCAGCAGCACCAGAGGCTACGAGCAGTACTTC. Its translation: CASSTRGYEQYF.

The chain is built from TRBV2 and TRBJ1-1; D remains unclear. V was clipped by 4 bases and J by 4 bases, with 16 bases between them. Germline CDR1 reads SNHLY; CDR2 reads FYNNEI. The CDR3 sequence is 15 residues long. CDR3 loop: CASSAGGEPGTEAFF. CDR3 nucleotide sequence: TGTGCCAGCAGTGCGGGTGGGGAGCCGGGCACTGAAGCTTTCTTT.

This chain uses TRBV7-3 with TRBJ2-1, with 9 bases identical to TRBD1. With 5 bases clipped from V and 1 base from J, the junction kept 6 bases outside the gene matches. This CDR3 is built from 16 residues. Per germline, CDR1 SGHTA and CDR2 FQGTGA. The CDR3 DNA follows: TGTGCCAGCAGCATCACAGGGGGCCCTTCCTACAATGAGCAGTTCTTC. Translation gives CASSITGGPSYNEQFF.

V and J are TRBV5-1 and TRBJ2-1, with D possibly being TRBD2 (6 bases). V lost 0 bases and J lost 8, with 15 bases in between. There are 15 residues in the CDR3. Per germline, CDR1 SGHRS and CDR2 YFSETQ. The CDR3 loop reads CASSLAGVSLDEQFF. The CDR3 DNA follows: TGCGCCAGCAGCTTGGCGGGGGTCAGTTTGGATGAGCAGTTCTTC.

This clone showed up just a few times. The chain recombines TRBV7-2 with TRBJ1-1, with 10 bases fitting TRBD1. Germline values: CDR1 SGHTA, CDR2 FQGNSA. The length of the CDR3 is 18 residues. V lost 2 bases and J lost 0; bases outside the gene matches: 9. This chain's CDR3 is CASSLRGGTGVLNTEAFF. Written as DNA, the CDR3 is TGTGCCAGCAGCTTACGTGGGGGGACAGGGGTGCTGAACACTGAAGCTTTCTTT.

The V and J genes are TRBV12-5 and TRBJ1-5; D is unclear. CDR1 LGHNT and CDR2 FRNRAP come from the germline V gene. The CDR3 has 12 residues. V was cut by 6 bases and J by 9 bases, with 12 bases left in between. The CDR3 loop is CASGEAAGPQHF. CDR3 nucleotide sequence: TGTGCTAGTGGGGAGGCGGCAGGGCCCCAGCATTTT.

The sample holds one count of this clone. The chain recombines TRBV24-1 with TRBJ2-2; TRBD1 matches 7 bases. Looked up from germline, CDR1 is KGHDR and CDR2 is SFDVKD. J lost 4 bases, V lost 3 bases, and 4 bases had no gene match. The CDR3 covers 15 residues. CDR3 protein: CATSDPGQATGELFF. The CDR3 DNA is TGTGCCACCAGTGATCCCGGACAGGCCACCGGGGAGCTGTTTTTT.

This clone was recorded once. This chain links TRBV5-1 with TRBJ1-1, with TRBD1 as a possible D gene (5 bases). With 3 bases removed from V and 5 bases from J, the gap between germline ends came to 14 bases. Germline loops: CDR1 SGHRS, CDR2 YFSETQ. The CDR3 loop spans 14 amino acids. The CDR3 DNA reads TGCGCCAGCAGCTATCCGTCGGGGCAAACTGAAGCTTTCTTT. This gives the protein CASSYPSGQTEAFF.

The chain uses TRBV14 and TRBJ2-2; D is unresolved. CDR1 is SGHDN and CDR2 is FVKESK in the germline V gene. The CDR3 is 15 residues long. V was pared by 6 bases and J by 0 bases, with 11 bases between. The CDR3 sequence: CASRKASANTGELFF. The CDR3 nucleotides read TGTGCCAGCAGAAAGGCCTCCGCGAACACCGGGGAGCTGTTTTTT.

The CDR3 DNA follows: TGTGCCAGCAGCTTGCAGGGAACGGATGGCTACACCTTC. Its translation: CASSLQGTDGYTF. The chain employs TRBV13 and TRBJ1-2, with D perhaps TRBD1 (5 bases). The ends were cut back, 3 bases at V and 6 bases at J, with 11 bases in the middle. This CDR3 contains 13 residues. The germline V gene encodes CDR1 PRHDT and CDR2 FYEKMQ (reference sequence).

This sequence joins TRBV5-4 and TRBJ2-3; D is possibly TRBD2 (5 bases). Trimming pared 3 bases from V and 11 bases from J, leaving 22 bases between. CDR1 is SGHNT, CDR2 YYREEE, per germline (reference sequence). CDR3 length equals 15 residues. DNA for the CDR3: TGTGCCAGCAGCTCACAAAAAAGTCCCCTCGAGGGGCAGTATTTT. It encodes CASSSQKSPLEGQYF.

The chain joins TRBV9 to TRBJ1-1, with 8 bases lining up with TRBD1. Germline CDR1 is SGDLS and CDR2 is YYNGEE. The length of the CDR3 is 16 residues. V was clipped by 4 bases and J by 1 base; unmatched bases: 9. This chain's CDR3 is CASSIGQGTWNTEAFF. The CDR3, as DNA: TGTGCCAGCAGCATAGGACAGGGTACTTGGAACACTGAAGCTTTCTTT. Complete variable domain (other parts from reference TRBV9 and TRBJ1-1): DSGVTQTPKHLITATGQRVTLRCSPRSGDLSVYWYQQSLDQGLQFLIQYYNGEERAKGNILERFSAQQFPDLHSELNLSSLELGDSALYFCASSIGQGTWNTEAFFGQGTRLTVV.

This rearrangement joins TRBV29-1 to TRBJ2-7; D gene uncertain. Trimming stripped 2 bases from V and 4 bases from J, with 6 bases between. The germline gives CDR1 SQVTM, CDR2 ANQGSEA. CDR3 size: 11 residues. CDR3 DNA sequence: TGCAGCGTTGAATTGTCTTACGAGCAGTACTTC. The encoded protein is CSVELSYEQYF.

DNA of the CDR3: TGTGCCAGCAGCCAAGATCTACAGTTCCCCTATGGCTACACCTTC. The encoded protein is CASSQDLQFPYGYTF. V is TRBV3-1 (or the pseudogene TRBV3-2) and J is TRBJ1-2, with D unclear. Trimming cost V 0 bases and J 4 bases, with 12 bases left between them. Germline values: CDR1 LGHDT, CDR2 YNNKEL (reference sequence). CDR3 length: 15 amino acids.

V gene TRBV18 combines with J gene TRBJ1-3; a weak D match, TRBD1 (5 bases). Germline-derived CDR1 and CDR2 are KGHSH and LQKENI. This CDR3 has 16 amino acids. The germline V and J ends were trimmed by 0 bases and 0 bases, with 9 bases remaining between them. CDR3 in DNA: TGTGCCAGCTCACCACCTCAGGGCAGCTCTGGAAACACCATATATTTT. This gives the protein CASSPPQGSSGNTIYF.

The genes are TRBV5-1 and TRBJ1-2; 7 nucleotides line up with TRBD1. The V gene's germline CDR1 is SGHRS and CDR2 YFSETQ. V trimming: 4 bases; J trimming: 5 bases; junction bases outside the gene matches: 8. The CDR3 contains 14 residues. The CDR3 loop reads CASSGEQGSYGYTF. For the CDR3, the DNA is TGCGCCAGCAGCGGCGAACAGGGGTCATATGGCTACACCTTC.

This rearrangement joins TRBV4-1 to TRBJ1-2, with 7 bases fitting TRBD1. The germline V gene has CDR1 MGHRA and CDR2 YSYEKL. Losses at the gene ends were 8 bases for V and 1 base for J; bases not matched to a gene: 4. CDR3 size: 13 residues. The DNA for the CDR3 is TGCGCCAGCCTGGACAGGAATAACTATGGCTACACCTTC. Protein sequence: CASLDRNNYGYTF.

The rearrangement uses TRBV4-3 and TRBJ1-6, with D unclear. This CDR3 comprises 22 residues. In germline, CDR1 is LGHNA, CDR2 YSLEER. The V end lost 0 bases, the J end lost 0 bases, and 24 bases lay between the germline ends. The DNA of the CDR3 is TGCGCCAGCAGCCAAGATGTCCTTGGGGTTAGGGATCTAAGCTCCTATAATTCACCCCTCCACTTT. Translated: CASSQDVLGVRDLSSYNSPLHF.

CDR3 nucleotide sequence: TGTGCCAGCAGCCAAGTGACTAGTGCCCCCGGGGAGCTGTTTTTT. Translating it yields CASSQVTSAPGELFF. The chain carries TRBV4-2 and TRBJ2-2; a weak D match, TRBD2 (6 bases). The CDR3 is 15 residues long. Trimming removed 1 base at V and 6 bases at J, with 12 bases between. The V gene's germline CDR1 is LGHNA and CDR2 YNFKEQ.

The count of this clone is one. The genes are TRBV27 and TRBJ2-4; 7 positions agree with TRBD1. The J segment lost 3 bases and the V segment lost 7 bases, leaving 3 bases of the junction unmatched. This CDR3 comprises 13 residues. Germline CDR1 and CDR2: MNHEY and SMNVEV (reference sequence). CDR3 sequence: CASIGTDKNIQYF. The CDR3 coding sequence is TGTGCCAGCATCGGGACAGACAAAAACATTCAGTACTTC.

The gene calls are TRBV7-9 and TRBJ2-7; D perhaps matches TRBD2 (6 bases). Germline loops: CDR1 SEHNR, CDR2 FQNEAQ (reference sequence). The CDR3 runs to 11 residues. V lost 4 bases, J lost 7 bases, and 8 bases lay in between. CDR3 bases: TGTGCCAGCAGCTCTGGGGGGGAGCAGTACTTC. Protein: CASSSGGEQYF.

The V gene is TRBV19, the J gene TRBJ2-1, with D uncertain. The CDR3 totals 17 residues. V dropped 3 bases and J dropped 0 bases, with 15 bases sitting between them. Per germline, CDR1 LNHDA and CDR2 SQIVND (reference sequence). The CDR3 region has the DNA TGTGCCAGTAGTATTTCTTCAATGAGTGGCTCCTACAATGAGCAGTTCTTC. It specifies CASSISSMSGSYNEQFF.

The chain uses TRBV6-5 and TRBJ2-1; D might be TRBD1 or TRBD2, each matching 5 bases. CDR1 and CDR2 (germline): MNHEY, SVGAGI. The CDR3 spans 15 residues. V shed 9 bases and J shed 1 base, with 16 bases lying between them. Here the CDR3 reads CARFTGTGSYNEQFF. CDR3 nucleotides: TGTGCCAGATTTACCGGGACGGGATCCTACAATGAGCAGTTCTTC.

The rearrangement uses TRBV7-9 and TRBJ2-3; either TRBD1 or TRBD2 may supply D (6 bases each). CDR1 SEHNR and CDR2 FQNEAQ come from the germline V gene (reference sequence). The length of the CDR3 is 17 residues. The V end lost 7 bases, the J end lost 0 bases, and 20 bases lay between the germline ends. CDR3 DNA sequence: TGTGCCAGCACCCCTGATTGGGGGGACATTAGCACAGATACGCAGTATTTT. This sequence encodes CASTPDWGDISTDTQYF.

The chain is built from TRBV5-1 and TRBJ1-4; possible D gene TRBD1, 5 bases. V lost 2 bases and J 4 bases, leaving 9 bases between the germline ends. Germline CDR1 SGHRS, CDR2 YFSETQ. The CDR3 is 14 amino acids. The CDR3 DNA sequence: TGCGCCAGCAGCTTTTCGGGGGGTAATGAAAAACTGTTTTTT. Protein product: CASSFSGGNEKLFF.

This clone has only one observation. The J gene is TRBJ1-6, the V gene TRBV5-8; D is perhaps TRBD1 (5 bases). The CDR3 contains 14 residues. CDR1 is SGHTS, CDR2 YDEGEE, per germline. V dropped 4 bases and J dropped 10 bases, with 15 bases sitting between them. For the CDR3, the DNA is TGTGCCAGCAGCCTAAAATCAGGGATCTCACCCCTCCACTTT. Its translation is CASSLKSGISPLHF.

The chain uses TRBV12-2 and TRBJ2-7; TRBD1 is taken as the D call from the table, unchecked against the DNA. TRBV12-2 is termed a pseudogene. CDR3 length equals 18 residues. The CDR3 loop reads CASRLAHGQGISSYEQYF. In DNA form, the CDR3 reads TGTGCAAGTCGCTTAGCGCACGGACAGGGCATTAGCTCCTACGAGCAGTACTTC.

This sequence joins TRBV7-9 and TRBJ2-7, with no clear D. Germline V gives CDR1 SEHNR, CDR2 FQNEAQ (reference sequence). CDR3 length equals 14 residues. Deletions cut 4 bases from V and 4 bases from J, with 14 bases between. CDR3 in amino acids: CASSSSLVTYEQYF. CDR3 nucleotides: TGTGCCAGCAGCTCCTCCCTCGTGACGTACGAGCAGTACTTC. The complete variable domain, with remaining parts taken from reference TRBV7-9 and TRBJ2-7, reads DTGVSQNPRHKITKRGQNVTFRCDPISEHNRLYWYRQTLGQGPEFLTYFQNEAQLEKSRLLSDRFSAERPKGSFSTLEIQRTEQGDSAMYLCASSSSLVTYEQYFGPGTRLTVT.

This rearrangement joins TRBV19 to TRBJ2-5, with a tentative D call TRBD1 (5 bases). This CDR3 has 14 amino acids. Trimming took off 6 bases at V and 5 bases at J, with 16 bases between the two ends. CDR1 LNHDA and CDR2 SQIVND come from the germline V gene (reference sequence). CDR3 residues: CASRPSRAKETQYF. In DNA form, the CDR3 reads TGTGCCAGTAGACCCAGCAGGGCGAAGGAGACCCAGTACTTC.

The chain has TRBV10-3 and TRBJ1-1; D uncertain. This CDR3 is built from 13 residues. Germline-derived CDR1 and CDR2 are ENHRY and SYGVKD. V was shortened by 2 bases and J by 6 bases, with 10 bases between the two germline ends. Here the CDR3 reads CAISERGGSEAFF. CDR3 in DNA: TGTGCCATCAGTGAGAGAGGAGGGTCTGAAGCTTTCTTT.